The 22 T cell receptor beta chains below all came from one sample that was sequenced in a study of CD8 T cells in ankylosing spondylitis. TCRdb re-called the 5' RACE reads through MiXCR, storing one row per CDR3 protein. The data show some 220,000 distinct CDR3 sequences, with about 11% seen just once and less than 3% held by the top ten. The sample consisted of blood, either unsorted or a sorted T cell fraction (not recorded which). The receptors stem from a male donor with ankylosing spondylitis or in good health (not recorded which).

There are many counts of this clonotype. V and J are TRBV9 and TRBJ1-2, with D uncertain. The CDR3 runs 15 residues. Trimming pared 4 bases from V and 2 bases from J, leaving 15 bases between. Germline loops: CDR1 SGDLS, CDR2 YYNGEE. For the CDR3, the DNA is TGTGCCAGCAGCCACGACCCAAACCTAAACTATGGCTACACCTTC. Translated, it gives CASSHDPNLNYGYTF.

This clonotype was seen ten or more times. V and J are TRBV6-2 or TRBV6-3 and TRBJ1-5; TRBD1 matches at 8 bases. The germline CDR1 and CDR2 sequences are MNHEY and SVGEGT. This CDR3 has 15 amino acids. V shed 6 bases, J shed 3 bases, and the junction held 7 bases outside the gene matches. CDR3 nucleotide sequence: TGTGCCAGCAGACCCCGGGACAGGTTCAATCAGCCCCAGCATTTT. Translated, it gives CASRPRDRFNQPQHF.

There are many counts of this clonotype. This chain joins TRBV10-3 and TRBJ2-3, with D unclear. The germline V gene has CDR1 ENHRY and CDR2 SYGVKD. Trimming removed 3 bases from V and 6 bases from J, with 7 bases in between. CDR3 size: 12 residues. The CDR3 DNA follows: TGTGCCATCAGTGACTACAAGGATACGCAGTATTTT. Residues: CAISDYKDTQYF.

Many counts were recorded for this clonotype. V is TRBV7-2 and J is TRBJ2-3; 7 bases map to TRBD2. The CDR3 covers 12 residues. The V gene end was trimmed by 5 bases and the J gene end by 9 bases; junction bases not matched to a gene: 5. CDR1 and CDR2 (germline): SGHTA, FQGNSA. The CDR3 loop reads CASSTTSPTQYF. CDR3 bases: TGTGCCAGCAGCACGACTAGCCCCACGCAGTATTTT.

This clonotype was picked up many times. The rearrangement links TRBV3-1 to TRBJ2-1; 9 bases are a match to TRBD2. Germline loops: CDR1 LGHDT, CDR2 YNNKEL (reference sequence). V lost 4 bases to trimming and J lost 5 bases; unmatched junction nucleotides: 9. The CDR3 has 16 amino acids. The CDR3 protein is CASSPTGLARDNEQFF. Written as DNA, the CDR3 is TGTGCCAGCAGCCCTACTGGACTAGCGCGAGACAATGAGCAGTTCTTC.

This clonotype has at least ten counts. The chain carries TRBV20-1 and TRBJ2-2; D possibly matches TRBD1 or TRBD2 (5 bases each). This CDR3 region has 15 residues. Germline values: CDR1 DFQATT, CDR2 SNEGSKA (reference sequence). The V end lost 1 base, the J end lost 1 base, and 10 bases lay between the germline ends. In DNA form, the CDR3 reads TGCAGTGCTAGAGGCGAGGGGTTGAACACCGGGGAGCTGTTTTTT. It codes for CSARGEGLNTGELFF.

This clonotype has ten or more counts. This chain connects TRBV5-1 to TRBJ2-5; no clear D gene. The V and J ends lost 0 bases and 4 bases respectively, with 4 bases between them. This CDR3 has 12 residues. Germline CDR1 SGHRS, CDR2 YFSETQ. CDR3 bases: TGCGCCAGCAGCTTGGCCAGAGAGACCCAGTACTTC. Amino acids: CASSLARETQYF. The full variable domain, completed using reference TRBV5-1 and TRBJ2-5, is KAGVTQTPRYLIKTRGQQVTLSCSPISGHRSVSWYQQTPGQGLQFLFEYFSETQRNKGNFPGRFSGRQFSNSRSEMNVSTLELGDSALYLCASSLARETQYFGPGTRLLVL.

This clonotype has at least ten counts. The chain employs TRBV30 and TRBJ2-5; TRBD2 agrees at 10 bases. With 8 bases clipped from V and 0 bases from J, the junction kept 6 bases outside the gene matches. CDR3 length equals 14 residues. The V gene's germline CDR1 is GTSNPN and CDR2 SVGIG (reference sequence). The CDR3 DNA sequence: TGTGCCGGGGAACTAGCGGGGCACCAAGAGACCCAGTACTTC. It is translated as CAGELAGHQETQYF.

J is TRBJ1-2 and V is TRBV20-1; the D gene is possibly TRBD1 (5 bases). CDR3 length: 12 residues. Per germline, CDR1 DFQATT and CDR2 SNEGSKA (reference sequence). The V and J ends lost 5 bases and 6 bases respectively, with 13 bases between them. The CDR3 region is CSAAKGGDGYTF. In nucleotides, the CDR3 is TGCAGTGCTGCCAAGGGAGGGGATGGCTACACCTTC.

Many counts were recorded for this clonotype. The chain employs TRBV15 and TRBJ2-2, with TRBD2 identical over 7 bases. The germline gives CDR1 LNHNV, CDR2 YYDKDF (reference sequence). J was trimmed by 5 bases and V by 5 bases; bases with no gene match: 2. CDR3 length: 13 amino acids. The CDR3 loop reads CATSGRATGELFF. In nucleotides, the CDR3 is TGTGCCACCAGCGGGAGGGCGACCGGGGAGCTGTTTTTT.

The rearrangement links TRBV20-1 to TRBJ1-2; 8 nucleotides align to TRBD1. V was pared by 3 bases and J by 5 bases, with 2 bases of the junction left unmatched. The CDR3 contains 12 residues. Germline V gives CDR1 DFQATT, CDR2 SNEGSKA (reference sequence). CDR3 coding DNA: TGCAGTGCTAGTGACAGGGGATATGGCTACACCTTC. It translates to CSASDRGYGYTF.

The table lists this clonotype with a few counts. This chain uses TRBV6-1 with TRBJ2-2; 7 bases match TRBD1. CDR1 is MNHNS, CDR2 SASEGT, per germline. The CDR3 has 15 residues. V was clipped by 4 bases and J by 4 bases; unmatched bases: 6. The CDR3: CASSGGQYRTGELFF. For the CDR3, the DNA is TGTGCCAGCAGTGGGGGACAGTACCGCACCGGGGAGCTGTTTTTT.

The rearrangement joins TRBV28 to TRBJ1-6; no reliable D call. Per the germline V gene, CDR1 is MDHEN and CDR2 is SYDVKM. This CDR3 has 14 amino acids. V was clipped by 3 bases and J by 7 bases, with 10 bases between them. The CDR3 DNA follows: TGTGCCAGCAGTTTGGCGGCAGACAATTCACCCCTCCACTTT. Protein sequence: CASSLAADNSPLHF.

This clonotype was seen many times. V and J are TRBV9 and TRBJ2-5, with 14 bases aligning to TRBD2. V shed 0 bases, J shed 2 bases, and the junction held 9 bases outside the gene matches. Germline V CDR1 and CDR2: SGDLS, YYNGEE. The CDR3 is 19 amino acids. The CDR3 is CASSVGGLAGEPPQETQYF. DNA for the CDR3: TGTGCCAGCAGCGTAGGGGGACTAGCGGGGGAGCCCCCTCAAGAGACCCAGTACTTC.

There are many counts of this clonotype. The gene calls are TRBV15 and TRBJ2-1, with D tentatively TRBD1 or TRBD2 (5 bases each). V lost 0 bases to trimming and J lost 15 bases, with 15 bases between them. The CDR3 runs 13 residues. Germline V lookup: CDR1 LNHNV, CDR2 YYDKDF (reference sequence). For the CDR3, the DNA is TGTGCCACCAGCAGAGATTTAACAGTGGGACGGTTCTTC. Translating gives CATSRDLTVGRFF.

This clonotype was seen a handful of times. The V gene is TRBV10-3, the J gene TRBJ1-2; tentative D call: TRBD1 (5 bases). The CDR3 consists of 16 residues. Germline V gene data show CDR1 as ENHRY and CDR2 as SYGVKD. The V and J ends lost 0 bases and 5 bases respectively, with 16 bases between them. In nucleotides, the CDR3 is TGTGCCATCAGTGAGTCAGTCGGCAGGGAGGGGTATGGCTACACCTTC. It yields the protein CAISESVGREGYGYTF.

This clonotype has a count of ten or more. The chain uses TRBV12-3 or TRBV12-4 and TRBJ2-5; D not certain. V lost 4 bases to trimming and J lost 7 bases, with 19 bases between them. The CDR3 extends over 15 amino acids. The CDR3 loop reads CASSSTVTPLGTQYF. The CDR3 region has the DNA TGTGCCAGCAGTTCCACAGTCACTCCTCTTGGGACCCAGTACTTC.

Many counts were recorded for this clonotype. This sequence joins TRBV5-1 and TRBJ1-2, with 8 bases fitting TRBD1. From germline, CDR1 is SGHRS and CDR2 YFSETQ. This CDR3 comprises 15 residues. The V and J ends lost 3 bases and 12 bases, in that order; junction bases with no gene match: 16. CDR3 bases: TGCGCCAGCAGCTCTACTATTGACAGGGGAGGAGAACACACCTTC. Translation gives CASSSTIDRGGEHTF.

Ten or more counts support this clonotype. The genes are TRBV5-1 and TRBJ1-2; D is possibly TRBD1 (5 bases). The germline CDR1 and CDR2 sequences are SGHRS and YFSETQ. V dropped 0 bases and J dropped 8 bases, with 11 bases sitting between them. The CDR3 is 13 residues long. CDR3 residues: CASSLGDAGGYTF. The CDR3 nucleotides are TGCGCCAGCAGCTTGGGGGACGCGGGAGGCTACACCTTC.

This clonotype has a count of ten or more. The CDR3 sequence is CASQTNRGGQPQHF. CDR3 nucleotide sequence: TGTGCCAGCCAGACTAACAGGGGAGGACAGCCCCAGCATTTT. The V call is TRBV2, the J call TRBJ1-5, with 7 bases lining up with TRBD1. The CDR3 is 14 residues long. The V gene end was trimmed by 8 bases and the J gene end by 7 bases; junction bases not matched to a gene: 11. CDR1 and CDR2 from the germline V gene are SNHLY and FYNNEI. Filled out from reference TRBV2 and TRBJ1-5, the complete variable domain reads EPEVTQTPSHQVTQMGQEVILRCVPISNHLYFYWYRQILGQKVEFLVSFYNNEISEKSEIFDDQFSVERPDGSNFTLKIRSTKLEDSAMYFCASQTNRGGQPQHFGDGTRLSIL.

This clonotype appeared many times. This sequence joins TRBV5-1 and TRBJ2-3; D is unclear. The V and J ends lost 7 bases and 0 bases respectively, with 9 bases between them. Germline assignment: CDR1 SGHRS and CDR2 YFSETQ. The length of the CDR3 is 13 residues. CDR3 protein: CASGDVSTDTQYF. CDR3 DNA: TGCGCCAGCGGAGACGTTAGCACAGATACGCAGTATTTT.

Ten or more counts support this clonotype. The chain uses TRBV12-3 or TRBV12-4 and TRBJ2-3; 10 bases line up with TRBD2. V was pared by 4 bases and J by 4 bases, with 2 bases of the junction left unmatched. The CDR3 contains 14 residues. The CDR3 is CASSSSGGADTQYF. CDR3 coding DNA: TGTGCCAGCAGTTCTAGCGGGGGCGCAGATACGCAGTATTTT.